One sample yielded the 8 T cell receptor beta chains listed below, sequenced in a study of T cell responses to AZD1222 COVID-19 vaccine. Profiling relied on immunoSEQ multiplex PCR, and the TCRdb table lists in-frame clones only, not all of them. There are around 100,000 clones in the sample; more than 75% occur only once, and approximately 15% lies in the top ten. Sequenced material: peripheral blood, taken on day 0 of AZD1222 vaccination. The source is an adult in good health.

In its sample, this clone was seen a few times. This rearrangement joins TRBV19 to TRBJ1-2, with D possibly being TRBD1 (6 bases). Per germline, CDR1 LNHDA and CDR2 SQIVND (reference sequence). V was clipped by 3 bases and J by 5 bases, with 16 bases between them. The CDR3 has 15 amino acids. The CDR3 loop reads CASSMKGEMRYGYTF. CDR3 nucleotides: TGTGCCAGTAGTATGAAGGGGGAGATGAGGTATGGCTACACCTTC.

This clone was detected only once. The rearrangement links TRBV7-2 to TRBJ1-3; TRBD1 is a possible D gene (6 bases). There are 15 residues in the CDR3. The germline gives CDR1 SGHTA, CDR2 FQGNSA. The V gene lost 4 bases and the J gene lost 4 bases, with 14 bases spanning the gap. CDR3 nucleotides: TGTGCCAGCAGCTCCCGAGGGGGGGGAGGAAACACCATATATTTT. As protein: CASSSRGGGGNTIYF.

The J gene is TRBJ2-1, the V gene TRBV14; weak D call: TRBD2 (6 bases). The CDR3 contains 17 residues. The germline CDR1 and CDR2 sequences are SGHDN and FVKESK. V lost 3 bases, J lost 7 bases, and 22 bases lay in between. In DNA form, the CDR3 reads TGTGCCAGCAGCCAGCTGCACCGGACTACCCTACAGAATGAGCAGTTCTTC. This codes for CASSQLHRTTLQNEQFF.

This clone was seen more than once but under ten times. The chain joins TRBV11-3 to TRBJ2-2; 8 bases map to TRBD2. Trimming cost V 4 bases and J 2 bases; bases outside gene matches: 12. This CDR3 contains 18 residues. Germline V lookup: CDR1 SGHNT, CDR2 YENEEA. DNA for the CDR3: TGTGCCAGCAGCTGGTCTCCCGGGAGGGCCATTAACACCGGGGAGCTGTTTTTT. This gives the protein CASSWSPGRAINTGELFF.

The J gene is TRBJ1-4, the V gene TRBV7-2; no reliable D call. The CDR3 sequence is 15 residues long. The germline V and J ends were trimmed by 1 base and 0 bases, with 6 bases remaining between them. The germline gives CDR1 SGHTA, CDR2 FQGNSA. The CDR3 bases are TGTGCCAGCAGCTTAGGGCATGCAACTAATGAAAAACTGTTTTTT. This codes for CASSLGHATNEKLFF.

This rearrangement joins TRBV6-5 to TRBJ2-7; possible D gene TRBD2, 5 bases. Between the trimmed V and J ends, which lost 0 bases and 2 bases, there was a span of 14 bases. Germline values: CDR1 MNHEY, CDR2 SVGAGI. This CDR3 has 16 residues. CDR3 loop: CASSYSASFLTYEQYF. As DNA, the CDR3 is TGTGCCAGCAGTTACTCCGCTAGCTTTCTGACCTACGAGCAGTACTTC.

This chain links TRBV11-2 with TRBJ2-2; 8 positions match TRBD2. The CDR3 has 16 amino acids. Trimming took 2 bases from V and 5 from J; bases not matched to a gene: 7. CDR1 is SGHAT, CDR2 FQNNGV, per germline. The CDR3 is CASSLSAAGDTGELFF. CDR3 bases: TGTGCCAGCAGCTTATCCGCAGCGGGAGATACCGGGGAGCTGTTTTTT.

This chain connects TRBV6-5 to TRBJ1-1; 7 bases align to TRBD1. Per the germline V gene, CDR1 is MNHEY and CDR2 is SVGAGI. With V trimmed by 6 bases and J by 4 bases, 5 bases remained unmatched. The length of the CDR3 is 13 residues. CDR3 nucleotide sequence: TGTGCCAGCAGCCTCGACAGGGTCACTGAAGCTTTCTTT. This sequence encodes CASSLDRVTEAFF.